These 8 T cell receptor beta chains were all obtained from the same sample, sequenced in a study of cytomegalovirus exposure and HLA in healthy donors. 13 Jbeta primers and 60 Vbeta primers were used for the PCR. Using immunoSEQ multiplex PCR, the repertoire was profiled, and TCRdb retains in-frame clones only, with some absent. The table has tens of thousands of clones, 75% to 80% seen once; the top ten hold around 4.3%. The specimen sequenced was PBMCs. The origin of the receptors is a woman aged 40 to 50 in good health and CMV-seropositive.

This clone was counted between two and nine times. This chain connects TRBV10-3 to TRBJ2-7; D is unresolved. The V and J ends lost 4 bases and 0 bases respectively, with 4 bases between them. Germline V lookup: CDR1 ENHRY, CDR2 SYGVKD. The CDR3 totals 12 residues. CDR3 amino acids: CAISASSYEQYF. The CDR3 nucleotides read TGTGCCATCAGTGCTAGCTCCTACGAGCAGTACTTC.

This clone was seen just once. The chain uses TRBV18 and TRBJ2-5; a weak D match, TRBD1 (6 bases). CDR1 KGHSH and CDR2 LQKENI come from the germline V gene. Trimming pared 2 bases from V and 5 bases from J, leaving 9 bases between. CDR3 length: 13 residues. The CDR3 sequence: CASSPGQGETQYF. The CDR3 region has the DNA TGTGCCAGCTCACCAGGCCAGGGGGAGACCCAGTACTTC. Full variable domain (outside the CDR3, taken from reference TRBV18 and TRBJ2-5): NAGVMQNPRHLVRRRGQEARLRCSPMKGHSHVYWYRQLPEEGLKFMVYLQKENIIDESGMPKERFSAEFPKEGPSILRIQQVVRGDSAAYFCASSPGQGETQYFGPGTRLLVL.

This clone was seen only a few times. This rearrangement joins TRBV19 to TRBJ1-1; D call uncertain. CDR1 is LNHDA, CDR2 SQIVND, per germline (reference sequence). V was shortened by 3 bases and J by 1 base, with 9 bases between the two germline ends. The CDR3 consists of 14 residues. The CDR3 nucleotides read TGTGCCAGTAGTATTTCAGGCCCGAACACTGAAGCTTTCTTT. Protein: CASSISGPNTEAFF.

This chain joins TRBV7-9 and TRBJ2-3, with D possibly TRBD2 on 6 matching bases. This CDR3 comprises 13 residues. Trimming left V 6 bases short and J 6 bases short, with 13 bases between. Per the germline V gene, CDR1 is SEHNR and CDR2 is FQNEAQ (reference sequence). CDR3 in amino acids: CASRDTSHDTQYF. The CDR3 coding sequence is TGTGCCAGCAGGGATACTAGCCACGATACGCAGTATTTT.

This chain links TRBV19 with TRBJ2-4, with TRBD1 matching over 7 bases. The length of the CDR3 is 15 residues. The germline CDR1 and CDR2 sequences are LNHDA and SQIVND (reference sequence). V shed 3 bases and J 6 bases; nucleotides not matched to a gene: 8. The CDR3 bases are TGTGCCAGTAGTATCGGGGACAGAAGTATAAACATTCAGTACTTC. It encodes CASSIGDRSINIQYF.

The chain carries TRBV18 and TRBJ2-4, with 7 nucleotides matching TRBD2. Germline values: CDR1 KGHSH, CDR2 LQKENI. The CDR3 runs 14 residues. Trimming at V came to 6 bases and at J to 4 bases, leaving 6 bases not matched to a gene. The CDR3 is CASSRGEEKNIQYF. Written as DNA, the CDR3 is TGTGCCAGCTCTCGGGGGGAAGAGAAAAACATTCAGTACTTC.

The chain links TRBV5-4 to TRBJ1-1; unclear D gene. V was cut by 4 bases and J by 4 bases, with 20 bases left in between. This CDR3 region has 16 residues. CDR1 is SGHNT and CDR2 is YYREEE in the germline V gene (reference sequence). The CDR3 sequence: CASSPIRGSWSTEAFF. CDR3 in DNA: TGTGCCAGCAGCCCCATACGCGGCTCCTGGTCCACTGAAGCTTTCTTT.

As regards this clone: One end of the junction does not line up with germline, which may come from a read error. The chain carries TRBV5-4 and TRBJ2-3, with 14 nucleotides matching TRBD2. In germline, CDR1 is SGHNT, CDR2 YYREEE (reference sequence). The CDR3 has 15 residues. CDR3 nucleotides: TGTGCCAGCAACTTGGGACTAGCGGGAGCCGATACGCAGTATTTT. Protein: CASNLGLAGADTQYF.